This TCR beta chain was recovered during a study of T cell responses to AZD1222 COVID-19 vaccine. Study results and caveats: Baseline seropositivity occurred in only a handful of AZD1222 recipients.

Assay used: immunoSEQ multiplex PCR; TCRdb lists only in-frame clones, some missing. Among about 170,000 clones, 70% to 90% were seen once, and the ten largest hold roughly 1.1%. With regard to this clone: What it recognizes is unknown.

This CDR3 has 14 residues. Trimming removed 3 bases from V and 2 bases from J, with 12 bases in between. From germline, CDR1 is SQVTM and CDR2 ANQGSEA. The chain joins TRBV29-1 to TRBJ2-3, with D perhaps given as TRBD1 or TRBD2 (5 bases each). The source is an adult who received the AZD1222 COVID-19 vaccine. Sequenced material: peripheral blood, taken 28 days after the second AZD1222 dose. CDR3 protein: CSVEGPGYTDTQYF. The CDR3 region has the DNA TGCAGCGTTGAGGGACCGGGGTACACAGATACGCAGTATTTT.